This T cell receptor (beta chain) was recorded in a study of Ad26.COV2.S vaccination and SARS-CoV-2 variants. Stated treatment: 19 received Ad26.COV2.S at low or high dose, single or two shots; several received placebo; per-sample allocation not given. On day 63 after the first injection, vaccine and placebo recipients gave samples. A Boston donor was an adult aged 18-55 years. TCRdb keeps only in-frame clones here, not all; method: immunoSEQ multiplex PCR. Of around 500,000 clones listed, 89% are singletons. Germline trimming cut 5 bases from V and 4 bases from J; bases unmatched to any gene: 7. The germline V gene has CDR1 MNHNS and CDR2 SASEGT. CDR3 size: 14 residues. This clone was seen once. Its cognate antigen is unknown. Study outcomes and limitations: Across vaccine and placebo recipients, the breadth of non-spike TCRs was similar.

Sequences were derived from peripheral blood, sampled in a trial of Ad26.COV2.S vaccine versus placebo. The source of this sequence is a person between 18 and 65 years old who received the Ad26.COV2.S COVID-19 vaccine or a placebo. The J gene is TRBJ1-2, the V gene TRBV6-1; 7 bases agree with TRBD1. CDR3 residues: CASSTPGQLYGYTF. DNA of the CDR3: TGTGCCAGCAGTACTCCGGGACAGCTCTATGGCTACACCTTC.